In its sample, the clone carrying this T cell receptor beta chain was seen a few times. The CDR3 is made up of 16 amino acids. Trimming stripped 0 bases from V and 0 bases from J, with 10 bases between. Germline V gene sequence: CDR1 SGHRS, CDR2 YFSETQ. There were TCR beta CDR3 regions amplified from RNA transcripts. A set of HTBI primers served as the primers for a first-round RT-PCR of the TCR CDR3. TCRdb passed the multiplex PCR reads through MiXCR, listing each CDR3 protein once. The sample contains about 290,000 distinct CDR3 sequences, 13% of which appear only once. These data originate in a study of T cells in Graves' hyperthyroidism and ophthalmopathy. Cells are PBMCs isolated from roughly 9.2 ml of fresh blood.

Sample: blood. This chain uses TRBV5-1 with TRBJ2-1, with D tentatively TRBD1 (5 bases). The sequence came from a woman aged 25 to 39 with Graves' hyperthyroidism that later progressed to Graves' ophthalmopathy. The CDR3: CASSLGTLFSYNEQFF. CDR3 coding DNA: TGCGCCAGCAGCTTGGGGACACTTTTCTCCTACAATGAGCAGTTCTTC.